Following are 27 T cell receptor beta chains from one sample sequenced in a study of cytomegalovirus exposure and HLA in healthy donors. PCR was performed using 60 Vbeta and 13 Jbeta primers. Assay used: immunoSEQ multiplex PCR; TCRdb lists only in-frame clones, some missing. Of some 140,000 clones in the sample, 75% were seen once. Sample: PBMCs. All receptors derive from a man aged 30 to 39 in good health and CMV-seronegative.

This clone was seen more than once but under ten times. The chain carries TRBV7-9 and TRBJ2-5; 13 bases agree with TRBD2. Germline CDR1 reads SEHNR; CDR2 reads FQNEAQ (reference sequence). V dropped 4 bases and J dropped 5; count of bases not matched to a gene: 4. The CDR3 covers 15 residues. The CDR3 loop is CASSWTSGSLETQYF. DNA of the CDR3: TGTGCCAGCAGCTGGACTAGCGGGAGCCTGGAGACCCAGTACTTC.

The V call is TRBV7-9, the J call TRBJ1-3; D remains unclear. Germline values: CDR1 SEHNR, CDR2 FQNEAQ (reference sequence). V lost 5 bases, J lost 0 bases, and 11 bases lay in between. This CDR3 region has 15 residues. CDR3 coding DNA: TGTGCCAGCAGCCCCCCCGGGAACTCTGGAAACACCATATATTTT. The encoded protein is CASSPPGNSGNTIYF.

The chain links TRBV5-1 to TRBJ2-5, with TRBD2 as a possible D gene (5 bases). V was trimmed by 4 bases and J by 0 bases, leaving 16 bases between them. The CDR3 loop spans 16 amino acids. Germline loops: CDR1 SGHRS, CDR2 YFSETQ. The CDR3: CASSVGGGKYQETQYF. CDR3 DNA: TGCGCCAGCAGCGTCGGTGGAGGAAAGTACCAAGAGACCCAGTACTTC.

The chain joins TRBV6-1 to TRBJ2-5; D is perhaps TRBD2 (6 bases). CDR1 is MNHNS and CDR2 is SASEGT in the germline V gene. V lost 5 bases and J 0 bases, leaving 13 bases between the germline ends. This CDR3 has 15 amino acids. CDR3 in DNA: TGTGCCAGCAGTCCGAGAAGCGGGTACCAAGAGACCCAGTACTTC. This translates into CASSPRSGYQETQYF.

This rearrangement joins TRBV4-1 to TRBJ1-2, with D unresolved. V lost 1 base, J lost 8 bases, and 8 bases lay in between. The CDR3 covers 12 residues. The germline gives CDR1 MGHRA, CDR2 YSYEKL. DNA for the CDR3: TGCGCCAGCAGCCAAGGGACTTTGGGCTACACCTTC. Residues: CASSQGTLGYTF.

The rearrangement uses TRBV7-9 and TRBJ1-5; D is perhaps TRBD1 (5 bases). The CDR3 totals 13 residues. Trimming removed 1 base from V and 7 bases from J, with 8 bases in between. Germline V gene data show CDR1 as SEHNR and CDR2 as FQNEAQ (reference sequence). CDR3 sequence (DNA): TGTGCCAGCAGCTTAGGGGGGGAACAGCCCCAGCATTTT. Protein product: CASSLGGEQPQHF.

The V gene is TRBV4-1, the J gene TRBJ1-5; 7 bases line up with TRBD1. This CDR3 spans 18 amino acids. Germline CDR1 and CDR2: MGHRA and YSYEKL. V was clipped by 4 bases and J by 6 bases; unmatched bases: 18. The CDR3 DNA is TGCGCCAGCAGCCCGACAGGGCCCCGGGTTGGGTGGGGTCAGCCCCAGCATTTT. This sequence encodes CASSPTGPRVGWGQPQHF.

The rearrangement links TRBV28 to TRBJ1-2; D is ambiguous. V was shortened by 3 bases and J by 5 bases, with 7 bases between the two germline ends. The CDR3 has 12 residues. Germline CDR1 reads MDHEN; CDR2 reads SYDVKM. Written as DNA, the CDR3 is TGTGCCAGCAGTTTTCGGGTTTATGGCTACACCTTC. Translating gives CASSFRVYGYTF.

This clone was seen once. V usage is TRBV6-5 and J usage is TRBJ2-3; D unresolved. The CDR3 totals 12 residues. Trimming pared 10 bases from V and 2 bases from J, leaving 10 bases between. The germline gives CDR1 MNHEY, CDR2 SVGAGI. DNA of the CDR3: TGTGCCACCCAGACACACACAGATACGCAGTATTTT. It translates to CATQTHTDTQYF.

This rearrangement joins TRBV5-6 to TRBJ2-7; D may be TRBD1 (6 bases). V was pared by 5 bases and J by 2 bases, with 17 bases between. This CDR3 is 15 amino acids long. From germline, CDR1 is SGHDT and CDR2 YYEEEE. CDR3 sequence: CASRRTGQGTYEQYF. As DNA, the CDR3 is TGTGCCAGCAGGCGAACGGGACAAGGGACCTACGAGCAGTACTTC.

The chain employs TRBV6-5 and TRBJ1-1, with 7 positions matching TRBD1. The germline V gene encodes CDR1 MNHEY and CDR2 SVGAGI. This CDR3 is 14 amino acids long. V was clipped by 6 bases and J by 4 bases; unmatched bases: 8. This CDR3 is CASSLGQVATEAFF. CDR3 sequence (DNA): TGTGCCAGCAGCCTAGGACAGGTGGCCACTGAAGCTTTCTTT.

A single count supports this clone. This chain connects TRBV13 to TRBJ2-6; TRBD1 agrees at 7 bases. V shed 5 bases and J 2 bases; nucleotides not matched to a gene: 3. CDR3 length: 15 amino acids. In germline, CDR1 is PRHDT, CDR2 FYEKMQ (reference sequence). The CDR3 nucleotides read TGTGCCAGCAGCCCCAGGGGGACTGGGGCCAACGTCCTGACTTTC. Its protein product is CASSPRGTGANVLTF.

This clone was detected once. The V and J genes are TRBV5-1 and TRBJ2-3; D possibly corresponds to TRBD2 (6 bases). CDR1 is SGHRS, CDR2 YFSETQ, per germline. V lost 5 bases and J 0 bases, leaving 13 bases between the germline ends. This CDR3 comprises 15 residues. The CDR3 DNA is TGCGCCAGCAGTTTGAGTGGGGGGAGCACAGATACGCAGTATTTT. Translating gives CASSLSGGSTDTQYF. Full variable domain (rest looked up from reference TRBV5-1 and TRBJ2-3): KAGVTQTPRYLIKTRGQQVTLSCSPISGHRSVSWYQQTPGQGLQFLFEYFSETQRNKGNFPGRFSGRQFSNSRSEMNVSTLELGDSALYLCASSLSGGSTDTQYFGPGTRLTVL.

The genes are TRBV2 and TRBJ1-2; D gene unclear. The CDR3 extends over 12 amino acids. V lost 7 bases and J lost 4, with 10 bases in between. Germline V gene data show CDR1 as SNHLY and CDR2 as FYNNEI. CDR3 DNA: TGTGCCAGCACGCCCGGGAGCTATGGCTACACCTTC. Translating gives CASTPGSYGYTF.

The chain recombines TRBV9 with TRBJ2-3; D is possibly TRBD2 (7 bases). The germline V and J ends were trimmed by 0 bases and 2 bases, with 22 bases remaining between them. This CDR3 is 19 amino acids long. Germline lookup yields CDR1 SGDLS and CDR2 YYNGEE. The CDR3 region is CASSVALQRGRGITDTQYF. CDR3 sequence (DNA): TGTGCCAGCAGCGTAGCCCTCCAAAGGGGGAGGGGGATCACAGATACGCAGTATTTT.

The chain combines TRBV18 with TRBJ1-5; D gene ambiguous. This CDR3 has 13 residues. V was clipped by 2 bases and J by 7 bases, with 9 bases between them. Germline assignment: CDR1 KGHSH and CDR2 LQKENI. The CDR3: CASSPDIEQPQHF. For the CDR3, the DNA is TGTGCCAGCTCACCAGACATCGAACAGCCCCAGCATTTT.

In its sample, this clone was seen a few times. The chain is built from TRBV6-1 and TRBJ1-1; weak D call: TRBD1 (6 bases). This CDR3 region has 11 residues. The germline V gene has CDR1 MNHNS and CDR2 SASEGT. V dropped 4 bases and J dropped 9 bases, with 9 bases sitting between them. In nucleotides, the CDR3 is TGTGCCAGCAGTGTAACAGGGCAAGCTTTCTTT. Translated, it gives CASSVTGQAFF.

This chain uses TRBV5-3 with TRBJ1-1; possibly TRBD1 for D (5 bases). TRBV5-3 is an ORF, and what it does is uncertain. Trimming removed 0 bases at V and 6 bases at J, with 9 bases between. The CDR3 is 13 amino acids. The CDR3 loop is CARSLGQKAEAFF. The CDR3 DNA reads as TGTGCCAGAAGCTTGGGACAGAAGGCTGAAGCTTTCTTT.

The V gene is TRBV4-3, the J gene TRBJ2-1, with 9 bases that match TRBD2. The CDR3 is made up of 13 amino acids. Germline CDR1 reads LGHNA; CDR2 reads YSLEER. V gave up 3 bases and J gave up 10 bases; unmatched junction bases: 4. For the CDR3, the DNA is TGCGCCAGCAGCCACACGCTAGCGGGGGAGCAGTTCTTC. It specifies CASSHTLAGEQFF.

V and J are TRBV5-8 and TRBJ2-3, with D perhaps TRBD2 (5 bases). CDR3 length: 15 amino acids. V was trimmed by 0 bases and J by 5 bases, leaving 13 bases between them. Germline V gene data show CDR1 as SGHTS and CDR2 as YDEGEE. CDR3 DNA sequence: TGTGCCAGCAGCTTGGCTAGCTCCACCCGAGATACGCAGTATTTT. This codes for CASSLASSTRDTQYF. Drawing the rest from reference TRBV5-8 and TRBJ2-3, the complete variable domain is EAGVTQSPTHLIKTRGQQATLRCSPISGHTSVYWYQQALGLGLQFLLWYDEGEERNRGNFPPRFSGRQFPNYSSELNVNALELEDSALYLCASSLASSTRDTQYFGPGTRLTVL.

This chain links TRBV29-1 with TRBJ2-7; 7 bases align to TRBD2. From germline, CDR1 is SQVTM and CDR2 ANQGSEA. The V gene end was trimmed by 0 bases and the J gene end by 0 bases; junction bases not matched to a gene: 11. This CDR3 comprises 17 residues. In DNA form, the CDR3 reads TGCAGCGTTGAAGAGTCGCGGGGGACTCCTAGCTCCTACGAGCAGTACTTC. Translated, it gives CSVEESRGTPSSYEQYF.

The gene calls are TRBV7-2 and TRBJ2-4; D is unclear. With 1 base removed from V and 0 bases from J, the gap between germline ends came to 13 bases. CDR1 is SGHTA and CDR2 is FQGNSA in the germline V gene. The CDR3 has 17 residues. The CDR3 reads CASSLVGVALAKNIQYF. The CDR3 DNA sequence: TGTGCCAGCAGCTTAGTCGGTGTAGCTTTAGCCAAAAACATTCAGTACTTC.

This chain links TRBV29-1 with TRBJ2-1, with D tentatively TRBD1 (6 bases). Trimming stripped 8 bases from V and 0 bases from J, with 11 bases between. The germline V gene has CDR1 SQVTM and CDR2 ANQGSEA. The CDR3 covers 13 residues. Here the CDR3 reads CSSGESSYNEQFF. The DNA for the CDR3 is TGCAGCTCAGGGGAGAGCTCCTACAATGAGCAGTTCTTC.

The chain combines TRBV4-2 with TRBJ1-1; D might be TRBD1 (6 bases). CDR1 is LGHNA and CDR2 is YNFKEQ in the germline V gene. Between the trimmed V and J ends, which lost 1 base and 0 bases, there was a span of 12 bases. The CDR3 consists of 16 residues. The CDR3 DNA follows: TGTGCCAGCAGCCAAGGCTACAGGGATATGAACACTGAAGCTTTCTTT. It is translated as CASSQGYRDMNTEAFF.

The chain carries TRBV30 and TRBJ2-7; 8 nucleotides match TRBD1. V was pared by 0 bases and J by 3 bases, with 1 base of the junction left unmatched. The germline gives CDR1 GTSNPN, CDR2 SVGIG (reference sequence). The CDR3 runs 13 residues. The CDR3 here is CAWSVGTGYEQYF. The CDR3 DNA follows: TGTGCCTGGAGTGTCGGGACAGGCTACGAGCAGTACTTC.

The V call is TRBV21-1, the J call TRBJ2-7; no DNA check was done on the table's D call, TRBD1. TRBV21-1 is reported as a pseudogene. This CDR3 region has 15 residues. The CDR3 region is CASSKEGFNREEQYF. CDR3 bases: TGTGCCAGCAGCAAAGAGGGGTTTAACAGGGAAGAGCAGTACTTC.

The chain recombines TRBV9 with TRBJ2-3; D uncertain. Germline assignment: CDR1 SGDLS and CDR2 YYNGEE. With 4 bases removed from V and 2 bases from J, the gap between germline ends came to 11 bases. The CDR3 loop spans 14 amino acids. The CDR3 bases are TGTGCCAGCAGCCAGCGTTGGAACACAGATACGCAGTATTTT. Protein product: CASSQRWNTDTQYF.